This T cell receptor (beta chain) was recorded in a study of blood T cell repertoires in COVID-19. Libraries were prepared by immunoSEQ multiplex PCR; TCRdb keeps only in-frame clonotypes and omits some of them. This sample carries approximately 75,000 clones, around nine tenths of them seen once, and the ten largest clones take 6.5% to 8.5%. Trimming removed 0 bases from V and 1 base from J, with 7 bases in between. This CDR3 is 15 amino acids long. Per germline, CDR1 MNHEY and CDR2 SMNVEV (reference sequence). The TCR was taken from a human donor in a cohort sampled during active COVID-19. The V call is TRBV27, the J call TRBJ1-5; D is unresolved. The sequenced sample consisted of peripheral blood. The CDR3 here is CASSLSIGSNQPQHF. Here the CDR3 DNA reads TGTGCCAGCAGTTTATCGATCGGGAGCAATCAGCCCCAGCATTTT.